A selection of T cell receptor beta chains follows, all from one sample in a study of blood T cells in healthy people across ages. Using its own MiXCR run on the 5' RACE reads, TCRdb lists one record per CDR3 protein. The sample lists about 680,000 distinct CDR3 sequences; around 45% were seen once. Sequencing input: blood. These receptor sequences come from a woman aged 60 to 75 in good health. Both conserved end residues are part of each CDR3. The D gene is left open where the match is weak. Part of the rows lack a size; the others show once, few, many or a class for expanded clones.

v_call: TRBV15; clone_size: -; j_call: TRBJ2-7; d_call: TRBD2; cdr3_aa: CATSRDRGLAGYEQYF; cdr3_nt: TGTGCCACCAGCAGAGATAGAGGATTAGCGGGATACGAGCAGTACTTC
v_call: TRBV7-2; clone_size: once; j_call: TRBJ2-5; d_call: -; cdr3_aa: CASSLVMSAQETQYF; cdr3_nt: TGTGCCAGCAGCTTAGTGATGTCGGCCCAAGAGACCCAGTACTTC
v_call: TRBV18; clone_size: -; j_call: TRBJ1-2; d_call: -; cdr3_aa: CASSPHETSGYTF; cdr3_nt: TGTGCCAGCTCCCCTCACGAAACTTCAGGCTACACCTTC
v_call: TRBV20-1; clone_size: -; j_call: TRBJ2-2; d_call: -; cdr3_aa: CSARPGFGELFF; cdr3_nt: TGCAGTGCTAGACCGGGATTCGGGGAGCTGTTTTTT
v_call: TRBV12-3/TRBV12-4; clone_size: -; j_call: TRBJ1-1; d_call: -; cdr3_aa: CASSLGRAGAEAFF; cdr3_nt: TGTGCCAGCAGTTTAGGCAGGGCGGGCGCTGAAGCTTTCTTT
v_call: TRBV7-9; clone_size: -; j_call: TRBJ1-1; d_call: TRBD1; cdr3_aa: CASSSRQGMNTEAFF; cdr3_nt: TGTGCCAGCAGCTCGAGACAGGGGATGAACACTGAAGCTTTCTTT
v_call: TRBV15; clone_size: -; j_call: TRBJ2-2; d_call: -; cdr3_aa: CATSGPDGGNTGELFF; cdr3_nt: TGTGCCACCAGCGGTCCGGACGGGGGGAACACCGGGGAGCTGTTTTTT
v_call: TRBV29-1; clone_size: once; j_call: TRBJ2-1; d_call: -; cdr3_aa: CSGRRAVETQFF; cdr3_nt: TGCAGCGGCCGACGGGCTGTAGAGACCCAGTTCTTC
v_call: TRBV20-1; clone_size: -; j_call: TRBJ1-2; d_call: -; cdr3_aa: CSARIYGYTF; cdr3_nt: TGCAGTGCTAGGATCTATGGCTACACCTTC
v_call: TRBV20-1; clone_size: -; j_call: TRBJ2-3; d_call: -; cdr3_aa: CSAAGYSATDTQYF; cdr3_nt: TGCAGTGCTGCTGGCTACTCCGCCACAGATACGCAGTATTTT
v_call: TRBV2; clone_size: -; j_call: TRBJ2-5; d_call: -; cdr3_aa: CASSVQRVEYNEQYF; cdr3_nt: TGTGCCAGCAGTGTGCAGCGGGTAGAGTACAATGAGCAGTACTTC
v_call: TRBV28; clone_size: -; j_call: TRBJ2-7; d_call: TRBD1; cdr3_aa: CASRAGGEEEYF; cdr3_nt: TGTGCCAGCAGGGCAGGGGGCGAAGAAGAGTACTTC
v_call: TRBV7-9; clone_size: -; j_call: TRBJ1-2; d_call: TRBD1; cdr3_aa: CASSSRSAGTADYGYTF; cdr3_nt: TGTGCCAGCAGCTCACGGTCGGCTGGGACAGCAGACTATGGCTACACCTTC
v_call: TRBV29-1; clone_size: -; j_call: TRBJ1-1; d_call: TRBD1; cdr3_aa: CSVETTGFSEAFF; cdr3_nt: TGCAGCGTTGAAACGACAGGGTTCTCCGAAGCTTTCTTT
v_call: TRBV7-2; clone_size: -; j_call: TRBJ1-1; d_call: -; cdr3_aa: CASSLRVGGVNTEAFF; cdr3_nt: TGTGCCAGCAGCTTAAGGGTTGGGGGGGTGAACACTGAAGCTTTCTTT
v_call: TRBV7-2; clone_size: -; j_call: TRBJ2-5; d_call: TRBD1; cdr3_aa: CASSSPGQGVTQYF; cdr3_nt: TGTGCCAGCAGCAGTCCGGGACAGGGGGTGACCCAGTACTTC
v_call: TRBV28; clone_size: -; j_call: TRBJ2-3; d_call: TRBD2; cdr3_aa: CASRGFAGGGTDTQYF; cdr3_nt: TGTGCCAGCAGAGGGTTCGCGGGAGGGGGCACAGATACGCAGTATTTT
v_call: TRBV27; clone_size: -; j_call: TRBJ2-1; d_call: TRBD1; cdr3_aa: CASRTGTGTYNEQFF; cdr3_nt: TGTGCCAGCCGAACTGGGACAGGGACCTACAATGAGCAGTTCTTC
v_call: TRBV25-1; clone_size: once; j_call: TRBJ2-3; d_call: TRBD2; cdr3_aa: CASSERGTSGRGATDTQYF; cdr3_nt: TGTGCCAGCAGTGAAAGGGGGACTAGCGGGCGCGGGGCGACAGATACGCAGTATTTT
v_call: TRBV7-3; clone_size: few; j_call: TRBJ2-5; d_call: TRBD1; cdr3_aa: CASSLGTGVGETQYF; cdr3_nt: TGTGCCAGCAGCTTAGGGACAGGGGTCGGGGAGACCCAGTACTTC
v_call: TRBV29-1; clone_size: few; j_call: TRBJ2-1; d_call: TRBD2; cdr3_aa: CSVPPGLAGGRNEQFF; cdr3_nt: TGCAGCGTCCCGCCGGGACTAGCGGGAGGGCGCAATGAGCAGTTCTTC
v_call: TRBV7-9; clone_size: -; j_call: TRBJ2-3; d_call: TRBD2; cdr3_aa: CASSRQTTSGRISDTQYF; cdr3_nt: TGTGCCAGCAGCCGTCAGACGACTAGCGGGAGGATTTCAGATACGCAGTATTTT
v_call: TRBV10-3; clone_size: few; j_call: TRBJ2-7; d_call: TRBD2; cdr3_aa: CATRLAGSSYEQYF; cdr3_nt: TGTGCCACCAGACTAGCGGGGAGCTCCTACGAGCAGTACTTC
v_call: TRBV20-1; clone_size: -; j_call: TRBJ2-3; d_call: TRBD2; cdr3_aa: CSARNPSGYSTDTQYF; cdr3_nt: TGCAGTGCTAGGAATCCTAGCGGGTACAGCACAGATACGCAGTATTTT
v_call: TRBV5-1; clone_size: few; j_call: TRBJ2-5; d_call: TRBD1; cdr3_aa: CASARVRGETQYF; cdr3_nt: TGCGCCAGCGCTCGCGTCAGGGGGGAGACCCAGTACTTC
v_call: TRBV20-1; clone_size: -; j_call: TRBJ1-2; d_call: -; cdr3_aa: CSARAGPGFDYGYTF; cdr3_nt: TGCAGTGCTAGAGCCGGGCCAGGGTTTGACTATGGCTACACCTTC
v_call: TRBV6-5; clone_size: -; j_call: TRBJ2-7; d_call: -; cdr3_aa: CASSPSRTVYNEQYF; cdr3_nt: TGTGCCAGCAGCCCCTCGAGGACGGTATACAATGAGCAGTACTTC
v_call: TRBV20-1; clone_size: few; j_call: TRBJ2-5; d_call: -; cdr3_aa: CSGGIAAQYF; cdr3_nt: TGCAGTGGTGGGATCGCAGCCCAGTACTTC
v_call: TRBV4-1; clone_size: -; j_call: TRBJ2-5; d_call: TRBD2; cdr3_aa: CASSQGASGRYSEQYF; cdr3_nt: TGCGCCAGCAGCCAAGGGGCTAGCGGGAGGTACAGTGAGCAGTACTTC
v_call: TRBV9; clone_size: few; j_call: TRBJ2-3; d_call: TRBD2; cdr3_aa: CASSGTKAGGAWAQYF; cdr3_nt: TGTGCCAGCAGCGGAACCAAAGCGGGAGGAGCCTGGGCGCAGTATTTT
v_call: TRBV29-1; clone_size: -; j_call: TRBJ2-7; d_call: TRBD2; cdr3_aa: CSAGIAGGASYEQYF; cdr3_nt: TGCAGCGCAGGGATAGCGGGAGGTGCTTCCTACGAGCAGTACTTC
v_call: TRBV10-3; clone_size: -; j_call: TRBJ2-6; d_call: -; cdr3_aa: CAISPTGANVLTF; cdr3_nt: TGTGCCATCAGTCCCACTGGGGCCAACGTCCTGACTTTC
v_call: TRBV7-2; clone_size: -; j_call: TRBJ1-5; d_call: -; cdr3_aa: CASSLVFRADNQPQHF; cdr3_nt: TGTGCCAGCAGCTTAGTCTTCAGGGCGGACAATCAGCCCCAGCATTTT
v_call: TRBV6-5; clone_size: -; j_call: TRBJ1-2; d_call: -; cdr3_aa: CASTAGDSSDYGYTF; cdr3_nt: TGTGCCAGCACCGCGGGGGATTCTAGTGACTATGGCTACACCTTC
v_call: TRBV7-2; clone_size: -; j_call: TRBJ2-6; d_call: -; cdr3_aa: CASSLYGAGANVPTF; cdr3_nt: TGTGCCAGCAGCTTATATGGGGCTGGGGCCAACGTCCCGACTTTC
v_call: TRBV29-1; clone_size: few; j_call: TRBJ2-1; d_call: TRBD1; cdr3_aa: CSVAPRGPNEQFF; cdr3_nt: TGCAGCGTCGCCCCAAGGGGGCCCAATGAGCAGTTCTTC
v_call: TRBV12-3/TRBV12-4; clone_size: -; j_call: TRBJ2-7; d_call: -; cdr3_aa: CASSSTEYEQYF; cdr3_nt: TGTGCCAGCAGTTCGACCGAGTACGAGCAGTACTTC
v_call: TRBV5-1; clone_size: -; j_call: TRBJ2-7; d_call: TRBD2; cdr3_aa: CASSRGLAGALGSYEQYF; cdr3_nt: TGCGCCAGCAGCCGGGGACTAGCGGGAGCGTTGGGCTCCTACGAGCAGTACTTC
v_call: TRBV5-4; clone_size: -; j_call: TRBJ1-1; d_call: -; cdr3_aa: CASSFAVMNTEAFF; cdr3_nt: TGTGCCAGCAGCTTTGCAGTCATGAACACTGAAGCTTTCTTT
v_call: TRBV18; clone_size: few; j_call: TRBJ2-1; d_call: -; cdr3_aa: CASSPAGYNEQFF; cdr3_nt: TGTGCCAGCTCACCAGCGGGATATAATGAGCAGTTCTTC
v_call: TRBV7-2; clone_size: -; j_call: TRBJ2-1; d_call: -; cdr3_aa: CASSLEWGNEQFF; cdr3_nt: TGTGCCAGCAGCTTAGAGTGGGGCAATGAGCAGTTCTTC
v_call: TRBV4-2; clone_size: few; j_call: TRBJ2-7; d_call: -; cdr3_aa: CASSQVPGGGYEQYF; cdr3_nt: TGTGCCAGCAGCCAAGTTCCAGGGGGGGGATACGAGCAGTACTTC
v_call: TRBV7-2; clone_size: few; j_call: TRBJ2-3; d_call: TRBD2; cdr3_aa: CASSSGTSGTDTQYF; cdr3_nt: TGCGCCAGCAGCTCCGGGACTAGCGGCACAGATACGCAGTATTTT